One sample yielded the 17 T cell receptor beta chains listed below, sequenced in a study of blood T cell repertoires in COVID-19. Using immunoSEQ multiplex PCR, the repertoire was profiled, and TCRdb retains in-frame clones only, with some absent. The sample yields about 170,000 clones, 80% to 90% seen once. The sample taken for sequencing was peripheral blood. The source is a woman between 65 and 79 years old with COVID-19, enrolled during active disease.

The gene calls are TRBV28 and TRBJ2-7; TRBD2 agrees at 7 bases. From germline, CDR1 is MDHEN and CDR2 SYDVKM. The CDR3 sequence is 14 residues long. Unmatched junction bases numbered 8, after V lost 3 bases and J lost 6 bases. The CDR3: CASSLAGEVVEQYF. The DNA of the CDR3 is TGTGCCAGCAGTTTGGCGGGAGAAGTGGTCGAGCAGTACTTC.

The chain couples TRBV28 to TRBJ2-6; D possibly corresponds to TRBD2 (5 bases). The V and J ends lost 3 bases and 4 bases respectively, with 13 bases between them. The germline gives CDR1 MDHEN, CDR2 SYDVKM. The CDR3 has 16 residues. Here the CDR3 DNA reads TGTGCCAGCAGTTTTCTGGGAGCGAAAGGGGCCAACGTCCTGACTTTC. This translates into CASSFLGAKGANVLTF.

The chain has TRBV6-5 and TRBJ2-6, with D possibly being TRBD1 (6 bases). The germline V and J ends were trimmed by 4 bases and 4 bases, with 11 bases remaining between them. Germline values: CDR1 MNHEY, CDR2 SVGAGI. This CDR3 has 15 residues. Written as DNA, the CDR3 is TGTGCCAGCAGTTCTAGGGGGTCCGGGGCCAACGTCCTGACTTTC. Translating it yields CASSSRGSGANVLTF.

This clone was recorded many times. The chain combines TRBV2 with TRBJ2-2; D gene unclear. The CDR3 covers 14 residues. V shed 2 bases and J shed 5 bases, with 9 bases lying between them. Germline V gene data show CDR1 as SNHLY and CDR2 as FYNNEI. CDR3 region: CASSELILTGELFF. DNA for the CDR3: TGTGCCAGCAGTGAACTAATCCTTACCGGGGAGCTGTTTTTT.

This chain uses TRBV7-9 with TRBJ2-5; 13 bases map to TRBD2. From germline, CDR1 is SEHNR and CDR2 FQNEAQ (reference sequence). The CDR3 is made up of 15 amino acids. V shed 7 bases, J shed 4 bases, and the junction held 6 bases outside the gene matches. The CDR3 is CASTKGLAGSETQYF. The CDR3 nucleotides read TGTGCCAGCACCAAGGGACTAGCGGGATCAGAGACCCAGTACTTC.

This chain connects TRBV7-2 to TRBJ2-5; 8 bases are shared with TRBD1. The V gene's germline CDR1 is SGHTA and CDR2 FQGNSA. The V and J ends lost 5 bases and 7 bases, in that order; junction bases with no gene match: 3. The CDR3 is made up of 12 amino acids. The CDR3 DNA is TGTGCCAGCAGCCTTACAGGGGGGACCCAGTACTTC. This encodes CASSLTGGTQYF.

This chain connects TRBV7-8 to TRBJ2-1, with 7 bases lining up with TRBD2. The V segment lost 5 bases and the J segment 5 bases; nucleotides outside the gene matches: 9. Germline V gene lookup returns CDR1 SGHVS and CDR2 FQNEAQ. The CDR3 is 15 amino acids. The CDR3 here is CASSRSGAGDNEQFF. The CDR3 DNA reads as TGTGCCAGCAGCCGAAGCGGGGCCGGGGACAATGAGCAGTTCTTC.

The chain links TRBV3-1 (or the pseudogene TRBV3-2) to TRBJ1-6; tentative D call: TRBD1 (5 bases). The CDR3 contains 16 residues. The germline V and J ends were trimmed by 0 bases and 8 bases, with 14 bases remaining between them. Germline values: CDR1 LGHDT, CDR2 YNNKEL (reference sequence). CDR3 DNA sequence: TGTGCCAGCAGCCAAGATTTTATCGGACATGATTCACCCCTCCACTTT. Amino acids: CASSQDFIGHDSPLHF.

This rearrangement joins TRBV7-3 to TRBJ2-1; the match to TRBD1 covers 8 bases. The CDR3 contains 15 residues. The germline gives CDR1 SGHTA, CDR2 FQGTGA. The J segment lost 3 bases and the V segment lost 2 bases, leaving 3 bases of the junction unmatched. CDR3 protein: CASSLSGGHYNEQFF. CDR3 coding DNA: TGTGCCAGCAGCTTATCAGGGGGCCACTACAATGAGCAGTTCTTC.

V gene TRBV18 combines with J gene TRBJ1-5, with 7 nucleotides matching TRBD1. The CDR3 sequence is 15 residues long. Trimming at V came to 1 base and at J to 3 bases, leaving 3 bases not matched to a gene. From germline, CDR1 is KGHSH and CDR2 LQKENI. In DNA, the CDR3 is TGTGCCAGCTCACCACAGGGGGCCACCAATCAGCCCCAGCATTTT. Translating it yields CASSPQGATNQPQHF.

As regards this clone: A read error may account for a junction end that differs from germline. The chain combines TRBV7-7 with TRBJ2-3; the match to TRBD1 covers 10 bases. Looked up from germline, CDR1 is SSHAT and CDR2 is FNYEAQ (reference sequence). The CDR3 has 16 residues. CDR3 coding DNA: TGTGCTAGCAGTTTCGCCGGGACAGGGGGCACAGATACGCAGTATTTT. It yields the protein CASSFAGTGGTDTQYF.

The J gene is TRBJ2-5, the V gene TRBV5-1; 7 positions agree with TRBD1. This CDR3 has 15 amino acids. V gave up 2 bases and J gave up 4 bases; unmatched junction bases: 8. The germline gives CDR1 SGHRS, CDR2 YFSETQ. CDR3 coding DNA: TGCGCCAGCAGCTTCGGGCAGGGGGTACGAGAGACCCAGTACTTC. Amino acids: CASSFGQGVRETQYF.

In regard to this clone: Other DNA variants within this sample encode the same CDR3. The CDR3 sequence: CASSPPGGETQYF. CDR3 nucleotide sequence: TGTGCCAGCTCACCCCCAGGTGGGGAGACCCAGTACTTC. The chain has TRBV18 and TRBJ2-5; the D is unclear. V was clipped by 3 bases and J by 5 bases, with 10 bases between them. The CDR3 loop spans 13 amino acids. Germline V gene sequence: CDR1 KGHSH, CDR2 LQKENI.

V is TRBV6-5 and J is TRBJ2-1; 12 nucleotides agree with TRBD1. Germline V lookup: CDR1 MNHEY, CDR2 SVGAGI. This CDR3 has 14 residues. With V trimmed by 6 bases and J by 6 bases, 3 bases remained unmatched. CDR3 coding DNA: TGTGCCAGCAGCCGGGACAGGGGGCGCAATGAGCAGTTCTTC. This gives the protein CASSRDRGRNEQFF.

As DNA, the CDR3 is TGTGCCAGCAGTTCTTTAGCGGGAGCGACGCCGGCTGAGCAGTTCTTC. Its protein product is CASSSLAGATPAEQFF. The chain has TRBV28 and TRBJ2-1; 9 bases match TRBD2. In germline, CDR1 is MDHEN, CDR2 SYDVKM. The CDR3 is 16 amino acids. After removal of 4 bases from V and 9 bases from J, the junction contained 13 bases not matched to a gene.

In its sample, this clone was seen a few times. V usage is TRBV5-1 and J usage is TRBJ1-6; 10 positions match TRBD1. Germline loops: CDR1 SGHRS, CDR2 YFSETQ. The CDR3 is 16 residues long. Trimming cost V 4 bases and J 10 bases; bases outside gene matches: 11. The CDR3 DNA sequence: TGCGCCAGCAGCCCACGGGCCGGGACAGGGGAATCACCCCTCCACTTT. Its translation: CASSPRAGTGESPLHF.

This clone was picked up a small number of times. CDR3 region: CAWSVLQRQGGGYTF. The CDR3 nucleotides are TGTGCCTGGAGTGTACTACAAAGACAGGGAGGTGGCTACACCTTC. The chain has TRBV30 and TRBJ1-2; TRBD1 matches 7 bases. CDR1 and CDR2 from the germline V gene are GTSNPN and SVGIG (reference sequence). The CDR3 loop spans 15 amino acids. Germline trimming cut 0 bases from V and 7 bases from J; bases unmatched to any gene: 11. Full variable domain (missing parts from reference TRBV30 and TRBJ1-2): SQTIHQWPATLVQPVGSPLSLECTVEGTSNPNLYWYRQAAGRGLQLLFYSVGIGQISSEVPQNLSASRPQDRQFILSSKKLLLSDSGFYLCAWSVLQRQGGGYTFGSGTRLTVV.